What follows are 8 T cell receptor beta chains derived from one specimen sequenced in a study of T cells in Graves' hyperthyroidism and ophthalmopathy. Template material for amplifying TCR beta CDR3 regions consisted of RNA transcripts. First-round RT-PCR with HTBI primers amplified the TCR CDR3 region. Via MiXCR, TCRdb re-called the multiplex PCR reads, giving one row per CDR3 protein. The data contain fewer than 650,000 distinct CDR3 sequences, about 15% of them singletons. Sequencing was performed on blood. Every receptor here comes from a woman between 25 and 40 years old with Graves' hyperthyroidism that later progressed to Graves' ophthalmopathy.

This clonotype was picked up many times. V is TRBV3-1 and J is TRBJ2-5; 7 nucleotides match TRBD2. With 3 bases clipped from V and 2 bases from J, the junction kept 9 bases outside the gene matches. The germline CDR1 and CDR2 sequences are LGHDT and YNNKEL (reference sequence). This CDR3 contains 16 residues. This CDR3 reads CASSHWRERIQETQYF. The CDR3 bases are TGTGCCAGCAGCCATTGGCGGGAGCGAATTCAAGAGACCCAGTACTTC.

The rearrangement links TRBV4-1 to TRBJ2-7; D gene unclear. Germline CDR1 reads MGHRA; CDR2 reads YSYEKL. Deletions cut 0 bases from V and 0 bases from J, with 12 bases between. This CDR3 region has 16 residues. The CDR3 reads CASSQDLTKDSYEQYF. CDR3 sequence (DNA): TGCGCCAGCAGCCAAGATCTGACAAAAGACTCCTACGAGCAGTACTTC.

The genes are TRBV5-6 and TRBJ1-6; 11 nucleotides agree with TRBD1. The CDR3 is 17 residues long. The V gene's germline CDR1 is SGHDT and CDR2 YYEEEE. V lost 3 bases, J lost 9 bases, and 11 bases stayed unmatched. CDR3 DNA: TGTGCCAGCAGCTACCTTCGGACAGGGGGCTGGGGTTCACCCCTCCACTTT. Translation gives CASSYLRTGGWGSPLHF.

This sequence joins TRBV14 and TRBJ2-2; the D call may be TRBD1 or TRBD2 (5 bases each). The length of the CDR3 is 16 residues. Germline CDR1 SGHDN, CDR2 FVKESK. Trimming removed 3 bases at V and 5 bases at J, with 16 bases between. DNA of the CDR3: TGTGCCAGCAGCCACGGCGACGGGGCGCTGACCGGGGAGCTGTTTTTT. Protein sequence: CASSHGDGALTGELFF.

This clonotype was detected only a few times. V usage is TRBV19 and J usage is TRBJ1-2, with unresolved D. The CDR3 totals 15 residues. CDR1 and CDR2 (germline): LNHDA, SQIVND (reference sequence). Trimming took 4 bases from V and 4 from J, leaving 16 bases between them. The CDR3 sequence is CASSSELGGIYGYTF. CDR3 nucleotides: TGTGCCAGTAGTAGCGAATTGGGAGGGATCTATGGCTACACCTTC.

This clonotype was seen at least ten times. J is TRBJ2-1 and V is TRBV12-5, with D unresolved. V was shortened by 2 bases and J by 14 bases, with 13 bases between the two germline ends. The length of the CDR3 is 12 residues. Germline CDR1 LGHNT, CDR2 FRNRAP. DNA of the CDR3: TGTGCTAGTGGTTTGCTACCGGGCTCCAAGTTCTTC. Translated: CASGLLPGSKFF.

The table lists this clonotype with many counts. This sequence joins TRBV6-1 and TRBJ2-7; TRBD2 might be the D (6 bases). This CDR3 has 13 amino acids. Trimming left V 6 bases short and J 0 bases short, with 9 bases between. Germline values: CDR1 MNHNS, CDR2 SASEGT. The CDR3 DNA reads TGTGCCAGCAGGGAGGGTAGCTCCTACGAGCAGTACTTC. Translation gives CASREGSSYEQYF.

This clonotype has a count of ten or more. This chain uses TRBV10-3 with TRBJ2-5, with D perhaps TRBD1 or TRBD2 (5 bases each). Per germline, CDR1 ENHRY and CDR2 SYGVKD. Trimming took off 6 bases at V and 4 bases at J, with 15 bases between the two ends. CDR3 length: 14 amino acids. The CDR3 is CAIRRSEGRETQYF. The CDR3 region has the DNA TGTGCCATCAGGAGGAGCGAGGGGAGAGAGACCCAGTACTTC.